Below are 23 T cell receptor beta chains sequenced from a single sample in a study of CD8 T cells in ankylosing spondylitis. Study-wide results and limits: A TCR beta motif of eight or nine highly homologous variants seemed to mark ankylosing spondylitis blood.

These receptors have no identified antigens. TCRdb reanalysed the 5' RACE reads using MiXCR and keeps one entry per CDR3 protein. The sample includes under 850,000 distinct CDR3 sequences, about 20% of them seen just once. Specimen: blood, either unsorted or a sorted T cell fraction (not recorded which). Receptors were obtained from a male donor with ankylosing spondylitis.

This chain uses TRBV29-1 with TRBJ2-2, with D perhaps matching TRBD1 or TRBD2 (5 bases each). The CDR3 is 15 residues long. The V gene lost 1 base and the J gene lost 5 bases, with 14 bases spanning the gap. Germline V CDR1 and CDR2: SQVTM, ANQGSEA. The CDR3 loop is CSVEVGTVRTGELFF. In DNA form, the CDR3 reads TGCAGCGTTGAAGTGGGGACGGTGCGTACCGGGGAGCTGTTTTTT.

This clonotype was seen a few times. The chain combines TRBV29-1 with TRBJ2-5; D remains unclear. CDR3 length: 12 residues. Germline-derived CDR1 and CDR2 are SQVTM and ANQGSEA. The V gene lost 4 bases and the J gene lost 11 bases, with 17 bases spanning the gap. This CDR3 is CSVAGQDGVQYF. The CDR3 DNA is TGCAGCGTTGCTGGTCAGGATGGGGTTCAGTACTTC.

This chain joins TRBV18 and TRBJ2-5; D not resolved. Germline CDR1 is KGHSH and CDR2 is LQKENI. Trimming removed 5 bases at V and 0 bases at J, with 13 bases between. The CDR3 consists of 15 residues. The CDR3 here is CASSVGSTDQETQYF. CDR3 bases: TGTGCCAGCTCAGTCGGTTCCACAGACCAAGAGACCCAGTACTTC. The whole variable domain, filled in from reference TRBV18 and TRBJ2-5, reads NAGVMQNPRHLVRRRGQEARLRCSPMKGHSHVYWYRQLPEEGLKFMVYLQKENIIDESGMPKERFSAEFPKEGPSILRIQQVVRGDSAAYFCASSVGSTDQETQYFGPGTRLLVL.

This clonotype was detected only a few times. CDR3 protein: CAWSVGGAAGELFF. The CDR3 DNA sequence: TGTGCCTGGAGTGTTGGGGGGGCGGCCGGGGAGCTGTTTTTT. The chain recombines TRBV30 with TRBJ2-2; tentative D call: TRBD2 (7 bases). Germline-derived CDR1 and CDR2 are GTSNPN and SVGIG (reference sequence). CDR3 length: 14 residues. V was clipped by 0 bases and J by 6 bases, with 11 bases between them.

The CDR3 nucleotides are TGTGCCAGCAGTTTACCAGCATCCTACAATGAGCAGTTCTTC. Protein product: CASSLPASYNEQFF. J is TRBJ2-1 and V is TRBV28; D is uncertain. From germline, CDR1 is MDHEN and CDR2 SYDVKM. The CDR3 runs 14 residues. V lost 2 bases, J lost 1 base, and 6 bases lay in between.

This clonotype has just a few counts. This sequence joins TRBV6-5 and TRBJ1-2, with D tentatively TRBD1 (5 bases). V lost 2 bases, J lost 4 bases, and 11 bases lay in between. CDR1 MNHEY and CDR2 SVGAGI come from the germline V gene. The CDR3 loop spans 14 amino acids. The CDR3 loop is CASSYPGGGYGYTF. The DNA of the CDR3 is TGTGCCAGCAGTTACCCCGGGGGAGGCTATGGCTACACCTTC.

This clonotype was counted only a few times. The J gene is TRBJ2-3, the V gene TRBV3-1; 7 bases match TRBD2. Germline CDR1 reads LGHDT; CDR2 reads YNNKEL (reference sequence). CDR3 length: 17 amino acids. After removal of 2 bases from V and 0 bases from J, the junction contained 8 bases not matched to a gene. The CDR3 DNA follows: TGTGCCAGCAGCCAATGGGGGAGGGAGACTAGCACAGATACGCAGTATTTT. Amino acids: CASSQWGRETSTDTQYF.

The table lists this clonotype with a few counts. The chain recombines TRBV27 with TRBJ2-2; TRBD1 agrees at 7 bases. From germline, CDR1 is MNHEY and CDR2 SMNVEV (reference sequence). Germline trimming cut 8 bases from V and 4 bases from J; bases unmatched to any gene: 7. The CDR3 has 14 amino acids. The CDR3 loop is CASQGQLSTGELFF. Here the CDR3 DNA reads TGTGCCAGCCAGGGACAGTTATCCACCGGGGAGCTGTTTTTT.

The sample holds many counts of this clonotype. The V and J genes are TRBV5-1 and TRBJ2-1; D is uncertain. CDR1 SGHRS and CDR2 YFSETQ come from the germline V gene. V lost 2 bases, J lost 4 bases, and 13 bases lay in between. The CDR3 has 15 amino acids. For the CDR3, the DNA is TGCGCCAGCAGCTTCACTAACACTCGGTACAATGAGCAGTTCTTC. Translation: CASSFTNTRYNEQFF.

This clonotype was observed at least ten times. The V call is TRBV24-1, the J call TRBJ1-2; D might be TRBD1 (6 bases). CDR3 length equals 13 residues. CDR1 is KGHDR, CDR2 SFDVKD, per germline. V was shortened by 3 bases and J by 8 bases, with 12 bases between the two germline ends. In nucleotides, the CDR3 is TGTGCCACCAGTGATCTACAGGGAGACGGCTACACCTTC. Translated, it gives CATSDLQGDGYTF.

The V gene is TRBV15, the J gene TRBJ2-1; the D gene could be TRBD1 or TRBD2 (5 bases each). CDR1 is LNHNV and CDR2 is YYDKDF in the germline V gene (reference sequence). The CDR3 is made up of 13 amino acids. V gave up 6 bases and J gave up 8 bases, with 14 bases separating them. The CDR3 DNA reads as TGTGCCACCAGGGGCCTCGGGGACGATGAGCAGTTCTTC. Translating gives CATRGLGDDEQFF.

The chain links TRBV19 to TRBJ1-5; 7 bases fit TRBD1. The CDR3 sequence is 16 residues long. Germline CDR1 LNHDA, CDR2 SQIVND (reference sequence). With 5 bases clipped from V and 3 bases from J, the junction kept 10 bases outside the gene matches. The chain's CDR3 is CASSPARQGYNQPQHF. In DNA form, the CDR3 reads TGTGCCAGTAGTCCCGCTCGACAGGGATACAATCAGCCCCAGCATTTT.

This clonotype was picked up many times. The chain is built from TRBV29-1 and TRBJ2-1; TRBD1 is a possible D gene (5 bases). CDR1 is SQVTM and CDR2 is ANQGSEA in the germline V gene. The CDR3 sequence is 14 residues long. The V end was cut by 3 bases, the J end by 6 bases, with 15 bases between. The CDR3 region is CSVEPGSPGNEQFF. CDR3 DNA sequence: TGCAGCGTTGAGCCAGGGTCTCCCGGCAATGAGCAGTTCTTC.

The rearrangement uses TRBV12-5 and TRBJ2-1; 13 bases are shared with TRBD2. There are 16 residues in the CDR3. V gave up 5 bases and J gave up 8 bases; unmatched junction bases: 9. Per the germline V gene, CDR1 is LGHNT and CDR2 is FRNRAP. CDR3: CASGDGTSGVEDEQFF. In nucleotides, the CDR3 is TGTGCTAGTGGTGACGGGACTAGCGGGGTAGAGGATGAGCAGTTCTTC.

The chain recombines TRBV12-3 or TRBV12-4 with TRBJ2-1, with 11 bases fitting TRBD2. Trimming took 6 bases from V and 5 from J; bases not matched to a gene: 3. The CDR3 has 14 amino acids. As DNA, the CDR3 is TGTGCCAGCAGACGACTAGCGGGGAACAATGAGCAGTTCTTC. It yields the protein CASRRLAGNNEQFF.

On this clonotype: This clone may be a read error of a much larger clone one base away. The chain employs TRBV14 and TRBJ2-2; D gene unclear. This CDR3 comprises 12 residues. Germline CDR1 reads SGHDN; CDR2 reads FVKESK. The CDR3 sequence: CDSSQSVGELFF. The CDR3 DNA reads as TGTGACAGCAGCCAATCAGTCGGGGAGCTGTTTTTT.

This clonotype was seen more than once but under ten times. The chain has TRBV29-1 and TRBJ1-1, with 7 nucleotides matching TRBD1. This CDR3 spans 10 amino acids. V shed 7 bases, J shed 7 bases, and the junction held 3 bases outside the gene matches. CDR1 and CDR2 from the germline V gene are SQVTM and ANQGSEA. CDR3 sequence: CSAWTGEAFF. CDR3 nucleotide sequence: TGCAGCGCATGGACAGGTGAAGCTTTCTTT.

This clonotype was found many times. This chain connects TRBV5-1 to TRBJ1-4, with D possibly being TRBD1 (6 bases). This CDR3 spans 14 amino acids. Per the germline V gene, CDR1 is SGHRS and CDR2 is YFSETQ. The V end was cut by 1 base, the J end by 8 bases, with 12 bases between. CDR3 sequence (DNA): TGCGCCAGCAGCTTGTACCCGGACAGCGAAAAACTGTTTTTT. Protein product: CASSLYPDSEKLFF.

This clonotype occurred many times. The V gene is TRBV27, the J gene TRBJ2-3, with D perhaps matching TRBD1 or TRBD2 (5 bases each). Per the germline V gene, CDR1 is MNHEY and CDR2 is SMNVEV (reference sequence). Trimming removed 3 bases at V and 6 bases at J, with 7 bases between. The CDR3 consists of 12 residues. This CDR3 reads CASSFWGDTQYF. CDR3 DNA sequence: TGTGCCAGCAGTTTCTGGGGGGATACGCAGTATTTT.

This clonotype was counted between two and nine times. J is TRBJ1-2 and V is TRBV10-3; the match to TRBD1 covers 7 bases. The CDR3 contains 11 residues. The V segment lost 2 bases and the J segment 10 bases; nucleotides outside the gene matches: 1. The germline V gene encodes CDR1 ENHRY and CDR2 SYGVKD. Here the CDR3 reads CAISEGQDYTF. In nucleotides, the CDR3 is TGTGCCATCAGTGAGGGACAGGACTACACCTTC.

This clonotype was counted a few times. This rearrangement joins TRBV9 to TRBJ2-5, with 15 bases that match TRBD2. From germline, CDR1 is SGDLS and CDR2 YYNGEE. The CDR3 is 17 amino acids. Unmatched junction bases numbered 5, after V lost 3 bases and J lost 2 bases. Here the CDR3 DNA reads TGTGCCAGCAGCGGCGGGACTAGCGGGGGGCAACAAGAGACCCAGTACTTC. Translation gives CASSGGTSGGQQETQYF.

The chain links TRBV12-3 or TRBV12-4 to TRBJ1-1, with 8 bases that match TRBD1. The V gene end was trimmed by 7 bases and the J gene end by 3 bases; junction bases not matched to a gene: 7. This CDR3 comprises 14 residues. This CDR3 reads CASNDRGWDTEAFF. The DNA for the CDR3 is TGTGCCAGCAATGACAGGGGCTGGGACACTGAAGCTTTCTTT.

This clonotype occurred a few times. Here the CDR3 reads CASSLRRQGTREQYF. The CDR3 DNA is TGTGCCAGCAGTTTAAGAAGACAGGGGACGCGCGAGCAGTACTTC. The genes are TRBV28 and TRBJ2-7; 8 bases are shared with TRBD1. The CDR3 has 15 residues. Germline V gene sequence: CDR1 MDHEN, CDR2 SYDVKM. The trim removed 2 bases at V and 6 bases at J, leaving 9 bases unmatched.